This T cell receptor beta chain was profiled in a study of a mutant IDH1 vaccine in newly diagnosed glioma. Overall study context: Most patients had received both radiotherapy and temozolomide, the prior options being radiotherapy, temozolomide, or both. V12 corresponded to week 35 and V13 to week 47.

Time point denoted: week 47, end of study. Vaccination used 300 ug of mutant IDH1 20-mer peptide per dose, with topical imiquimod. Administration of eight vaccinations to patients took place in weeks 1, 3, 5, 7, 11, 15, 19, 23. J was trimmed by 4 bases and V by 5 bases; bases with no gene match: 8. The CDR3 contains 16 residues. Germline CDR1 reads MNHEY; CDR2 reads SMNVEV (reference sequence). TCRdb's copy holds only in-frame clones and misses some; the assay was immunoSEQ multiplex PCR. The sample shows about 34,000 clones, approximately 90% of them seen only once. Concerning this clone: Its antigen is unidentified.

Overall study findings and caveats: Any relationship between pseudoprogression and changes in top peripheral T cell clonotypes seemed absent.

This sequence originates from a woman aged 25 to 39 with glioma. The chain employs TRBV27 and TRBJ2-3; TRBD2 matches 11 bases. This specimen was PBMCs, taken from a glioma patient whose treatment included an IDH1 peptide vaccine. CDR3 sequence (DNA): TGTGCCAGCAGTCCTGCTTCTAGCGGGGGGTCAGATACGCAGTATTTT. Its translation: CASSPASSGGSDTQYF.